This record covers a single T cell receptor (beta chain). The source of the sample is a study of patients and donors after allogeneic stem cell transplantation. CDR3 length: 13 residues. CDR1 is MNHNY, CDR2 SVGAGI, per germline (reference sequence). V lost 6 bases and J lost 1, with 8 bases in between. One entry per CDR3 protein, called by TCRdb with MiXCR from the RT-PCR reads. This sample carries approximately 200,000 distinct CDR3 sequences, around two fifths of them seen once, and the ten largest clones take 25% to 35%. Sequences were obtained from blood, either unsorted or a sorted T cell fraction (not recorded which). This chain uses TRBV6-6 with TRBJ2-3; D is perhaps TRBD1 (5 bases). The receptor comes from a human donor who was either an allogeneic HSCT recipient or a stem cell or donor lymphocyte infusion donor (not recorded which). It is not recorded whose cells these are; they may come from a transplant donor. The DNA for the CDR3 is TGTGCCAGCAGGGTAGGGGGCACAGATACGCAGTATTTT. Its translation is CASRVGGTDTQYF.